The 4 T cell receptor beta chains listed next were all sequenced from one sample in a study of blood T cell repertoires in COVID-19. Sequencing used immunoSEQ multiplex PCR; TCRdb keeps in-frame clones, though not all of them. The sample holds 25,000 to 35,000 clones, under 85% seen once. Sequenced input: peripheral blood. Receptors originate from a woman in her 70s with active or convalescent COVID-19.

J is TRBJ1-4 and V is TRBV19; D is unclear. CDR3 size: 17 residues. Trimming shortened V by 4 bases and J by 0 bases, and 15 bases separated the two germline ends. Germline V CDR1 and CDR2: LNHDA, SQIVND (reference sequence). The CDR3 here is CASSNGVDGSTNEKLFF. The CDR3 DNA reads as TGTGCCAGTAGTAACGGGGTAGACGGATCAACTAATGAAAAACTGTTTTTT.

The chain couples TRBV7-2 to TRBJ2-1, with 8 bases identical to TRBD2. Germline CDR1 and CDR2: SGHTA and FQGNSA. V shed 3 bases and J 8 bases; nucleotides not matched to a gene: 6. The CDR3 is 14 amino acids. CDR3 DNA: TGTGCCAGCAGCTTGGACCCGGGGGGGGATGAGCAGTTCTTC. Translation: CASSLDPGGDEQFF.

The CDR3 DNA sequence: TGTGCCAGTAGTGCCACTAGCGGAGGATACGAGCAGTACTTC. It specifies CASSATSGGYEQYF. The rearrangement links TRBV19 to TRBJ2-7, with TRBD2 identical over 8 bases. V lost 5 bases to trimming and J lost 4 bases; unmatched junction nucleotides: 7. The CDR3 has 14 residues. Germline CDR1 is LNHDA and CDR2 is SQIVND (reference sequence).

The chain links TRBV24-1 to TRBJ2-5; perhaps TRBD1 as D (5 bases). V gave up 2 bases and J gave up 3 bases, with 12 bases separating them. The V gene's germline CDR1 is KGHDR and CDR2 SFDVKD. The CDR3 is made up of 15 amino acids. The chain's CDR3 is CATSDSGQGKETQYF. The DNA for the CDR3 is TGTGCCACCAGTGATTCCGGGCAGGGAAAAGAGACCCAGTACTTC.